The text below deals with one T cell receptor (beta chain). Its specificity is unknown. Germline loops: CDR1 SGHRS, CDR2 YFSETQ. Between the trimmed V and J ends, which lost 0 bases and 4 bases, there was a span of 8 bases. The CDR3 totals 14 residues. This sample is drawn from a study of early T cells in non-severe SARS-CoV-2 infection. Overall study context: The authors sequenced bulk RNA from unsorted whole blood, leaving chains unpaired. Findings and limits, study-wide: Clonotype matching in VDJdb favored anti-spike CD8 responses and did not capture private and CD4 specificities.

Unique molecular identifiers were added to individual cDNA molecules. Each CDR3 protein gets one entry after TCRdb re-called the 5' RACE reads with MiXCR. The sample lists fewer than 85,000 distinct CDR3 sequences; around 17% were seen once. This TCR came from an adult who was a healthcare worker with PCR-confirmed SARS-CoV-2 infection or an uninfected control (not recorded which). Input material: whole blood. This chain uses TRBV5-1 with TRBJ1-5; the D is unclear. Written as DNA, the CDR3 is TGCGCCAGCAGCTTGGTGGCAGGAAATCAGCCCCAGCATTTT. This encodes CASSLVAGNQPQHF.